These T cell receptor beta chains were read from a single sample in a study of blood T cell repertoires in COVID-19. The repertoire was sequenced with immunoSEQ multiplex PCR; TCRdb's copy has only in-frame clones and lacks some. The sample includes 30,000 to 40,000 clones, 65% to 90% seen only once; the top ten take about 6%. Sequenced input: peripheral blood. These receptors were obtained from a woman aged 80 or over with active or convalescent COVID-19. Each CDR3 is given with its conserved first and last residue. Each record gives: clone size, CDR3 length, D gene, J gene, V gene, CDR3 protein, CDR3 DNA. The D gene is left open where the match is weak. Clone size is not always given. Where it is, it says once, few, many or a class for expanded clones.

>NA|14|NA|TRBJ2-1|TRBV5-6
CASSLYDYYNEQFF
TGTGCCAGCAGCTTGTACGACTACTACAATGAGCAGTTCTTC
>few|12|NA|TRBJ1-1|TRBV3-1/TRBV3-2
CASSFSGREAFF
TGTGCCAGCAGCTTCTCGGGGAGAGAAGCTTTCTTT
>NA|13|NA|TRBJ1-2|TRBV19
CASSPRAGGGYTF
TGTGCCAGTAGTCCTCGGGCGGGCGGAGGCTACACCTTC
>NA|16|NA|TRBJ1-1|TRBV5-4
CASSHLSDISNTEAFF
TGTGCCAGCAGCCATCTCTCGGACATCTCAAACACTGAAGCTTTCTTT
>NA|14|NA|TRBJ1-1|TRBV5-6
CASSLFRRQTEAFF
TGTGCCAGCAGCTTATTCCGTCGACAGACTGAAGCTTTCTTT
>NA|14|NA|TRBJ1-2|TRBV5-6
CASSLGPENYGYTF
TGTGCCAGCAGCTTGGGTCCAGAAAACTATGGCTACACCTTC
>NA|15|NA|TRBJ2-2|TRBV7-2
CASSLTREFTGELFF
TGTGCCAGCAGCCTAACTAGGGAGTTCACCGGGGAGCTGTTTTTT
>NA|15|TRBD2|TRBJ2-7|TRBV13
CASSKLAGGSYEQYF
TGTGCCAGCAGCAAACTAGCGGGGGGGTCCTACGAGCAGTACTTC
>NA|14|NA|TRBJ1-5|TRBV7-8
CASSLQVSNQPQHF
TGTGCCAGCAGCCTGCAGGTTAGCAATCAGCCCCAGCATTTT
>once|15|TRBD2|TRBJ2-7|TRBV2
CASGSSGILSYEQYF
TGTGCCAGCGGATCTAGCGGGATCCTCTCCTACGAGCAGTACTTC
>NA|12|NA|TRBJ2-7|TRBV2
CASSDRGNEQYF
TGTGCCAGCAGTGACAGGGGCAACGAGCAGTACTTC
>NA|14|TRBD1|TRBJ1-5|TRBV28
CASSWTGSRQPQHF
TGTGCCAGCAGCTGGACAGGGTCTCGTCAGCCCCAGCATTTT
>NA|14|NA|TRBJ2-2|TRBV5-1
CASSSGWANGELFF
TGCGCCAGCAGCTCGGGGTGGGCCAACGGGGAGCTGTTTTTT